The 14 T cell receptor beta chains in this list originate from one sample, sequenced in a study of cytomegalovirus exposure and HLA in healthy donors (dated by TCRdb to the late 2010s). The library relied on the immunoSEQ multiplex PCR assay. For the multiplex PCR, a mixture combining 60 forward primers for TCR Vbeta segments and 13 reverse primers for TCR Jbeta segments was used. This is the immuneACCESS table as TCRdb keeps it, with only in-frame sequences that have V and J called. A part of the clones is gone; compared with another copy, unresolved V genes explain less than half, and the rest is unexplained. The sample data list approximately 150,000 clones, and roughly 64% of these were observed just once. The top ten hold 3% of the sample. What was sequenced was PBMCs. The receptors derive from a woman aged 25 to 45 in good health and CMV-seropositive.

J is TRBJ1-2 and V is TRBV5-1; possible D gene TRBD1, 5 bases. The CDR3 runs to 16 residues. Germline loops: CDR1 SGHRS, CDR2 YFSETQ. Trimming stripped 5 bases from V and 7 bases from J, with 24 bases between. In nucleotides, the CDR3 is TGCGCCAGCAGGAGTTGGCGGGGGGACTTAGGAGCTGGCTACACCTTC. Translated: CASRSWRGDLGAGYTF. Together with reference TRBV5-1 and TRBJ1-2, the CDR3 gives the full variable domain: KAGVTQTPRYLIKTRGQQVTLSCSPISGHRSVSWYQQTPGQGLQFLFEYFSETQRNKGNFPGRFSGRQFSNSRSEMNVSTLELGDSALYLCASRSWRGDLGAGYTFGSGTRLTVV.

Remarks on this clone: Distinct nucleotide sequences in the sample also encode this CDR3. This chain joins TRBV6-4 and TRBJ2-2; 10 bases agree with TRBD1. V was clipped by 4 bases and J by 4 bases; unmatched bases: 6. There are 16 residues in the CDR3. CDR1 MRHNA and CDR2 SNTAGT come from the germline V gene. The CDR3 protein is CASSAGQGPGTGELFF. The CDR3 DNA is TGTGCCAGCAGTGCGGGACAGGGGCCGGGCACCGGGGAGCTGTTTTTT.

The DNA for the CDR3 is TGTGCCAGCAGCGTAGGTTCAGGTCCCTATTCACCCCTCCACTTT. It is translated as CASSVGSGPYSPLHF. The genes are TRBV9 and TRBJ1-6; D unresolved. CDR3 length: 15 residues. Trimming pared 0 bases from V and 8 bases from J, leaving 12 bases between. Germline V gene data show CDR1 as SGDLS and CDR2 as YYNGEE. The full variable domain, completed using reference TRBV9 and TRBJ1-6, is DSGVTQTPKHLITATGQRVTLRCSPRSGDLSVYWYQQSLDQGLQFLIQYYNGEERAKGNILERFSAQQFPDLHSELNLSSLELGDSALYFCASSVGSGPYSPLHFGNGTRLTVT.

This chain connects TRBV7-8 to TRBJ1-5; 7 bases align to TRBD1. The CDR3 length is 15 residues. J was trimmed by 6 bases and V by 1 base; bases with no gene match: 6. Germline CDR1 reads SGHVS; CDR2 reads FQNEAQ. The CDR3 coding sequence is TGTGCCAGCAGCTTAGTTGGCAGGGGGGTTCAGCCCCAGCATTTT. Its translation: CASSLVGRGVQPQHF.

This clone was detected only a few times. The chain is built from TRBV6-1 and TRBJ2-3; 8 positions match TRBD1. Germline CDR1 is MNHNS and CDR2 is SASEGT. With V trimmed by 5 bases and J by 6 bases, 7 bases remained unmatched. This CDR3 region has 14 residues. The CDR3 loop is CASSRDRPPDTQYF. CDR3 sequence (DNA): TGTGCCAGCAGTCGGGACAGGCCCCCCGATACGCAGTATTTT.

This clone was recorded a few times. The chain joins TRBV19 to TRBJ1-2, with 7 bases that match TRBD1. J was trimmed by 0 bases and V by 10 bases; bases with no gene match: 5. Per the germline V gene, CDR1 is LNHDA and CDR2 is SQIVND (reference sequence). This CDR3 region has 13 residues. Here the CDR3 DNA reads TGTGCCACATCCGGGACAGCTAACTATGGCTACACCTTC. Translation: CATSGTANYGYTF.

The chain links TRBV18 to TRBJ2-3; D is possibly TRBD1 (5 bases). The CDR3 is 15 amino acids. V was cut by 5 bases and J by 1 base, with 13 bases left in between. Germline V gene lookup returns CDR1 KGHSH and CDR2 LQKENI. This CDR3 is CASSTAMTGTDTQYF. The CDR3, as DNA: TGTGCCAGCTCAACGGCGATGACAGGCACAGATACGCAGTATTTT.

The chain employs TRBV29-1 and TRBJ1-2, with 8 nucleotides matching TRBD1. This CDR3 spans 12 amino acids. V lost 6 bases and J lost 5; bases outside the gene matches: 5. Per germline, CDR1 SQVTM and CDR2 ANQGSEA. In DNA, the CDR3 is TGCAGCGTACCGACAGGGGAATATGGCTACACCTTC. Translated, it gives CSVPTGEYGYTF.

This chain links TRBV18 with TRBJ2-7; 9 bases are a match to TRBD1. This CDR3 has 14 amino acids. Germline CDR1 is KGHSH and CDR2 is LQKENI. The V gene end was trimmed by 3 bases and the J gene end by 2 bases; junction bases not matched to a gene: 2. The CDR3 DNA follows: TGTGCCAGCTCACCCGGGACAGGGACCTACGAGCAGTACTTC. Protein product: CASSPGTGTYEQYF. The variable domain in full, completed from reference TRBV18 and TRBJ2-7, reads NAGVMQNPRHLVRRRGQEARLRCSPMKGHSHVYWYRQLPEEGLKFMVYLQKENIIDESGMPKERFSAEFPKEGPSILRIQQVVRGDSAAYFCASSPGTGTYEQYFGPGTRLTVT.

This chain joins TRBV2 and TRBJ2-3; D remains ambiguous. Per germline, CDR1 SNHLY and CDR2 FYNNEI. The CDR3 is made up of 13 amino acids. Trimming removed 6 bases at V and 6 bases at J, with 13 bases between. The CDR3 DNA follows: TGTGCCAGCAGCCCCCTTGCGGCGGATACGCAGTATTTT. It yields the protein CASSPLAADTQYF.

The chain employs TRBV4-1 and TRBJ1-1; D not resolved. The CDR3 runs 14 residues. Looked up from germline, CDR1 is MGHRA and CDR2 is YSYEKL. The V and J ends lost 1 base and 0 bases respectively, with 6 bases between them. CDR3 region: CASSQGQMNTEAFF. The CDR3 region has the DNA TGCGCCAGCAGCCAAGGCCAGATGAACACTGAAGCTTTCTTT.

The chain employs TRBV9 and TRBJ2-5; 10 bases fit TRBD2. With 0 bases clipped from V and 4 bases from J, the junction kept 3 bases outside the gene matches. This CDR3 contains 15 residues. Germline CDR1 is SGDLS and CDR2 is YYNGEE. DNA for the CDR3: TGTGCCAGCAGCGTAGATTCTAGCGGGGGAGAGACCCAGTACTTC. This gives the protein CASSVDSSGGETQYF.

The chain is built from TRBV21-1 and TRBJ2-7; the D call in the table, TRBD2, was not verified against the DNA. TRBV21-1 is described as a pseudogene. The CDR3 is 21 residues long. CDR3 DNA sequence: TGTGCCAGCAGCAAAGCCCCCCATGGCAGGGAGTCGGGGACTATACTCTACGAGCAGTACTTC. Amino acids: CASSKAPHGRESGTILYEQYF.

There are a few counts of this clone. This chain connects TRBV9 to TRBJ2-3, with D possibly TRBD2 on 7 matching bases. This CDR3 has 16 residues. CDR1 is SGDLS and CDR2 is YYNGEE in the germline V gene. The V and J ends lost 0 bases and 4 bases respectively, with 15 bases between them. The CDR3 DNA reads as TGTGCCAGCAGCGTAGATTTTGGGGGGGCTGCAGATACGCAGTATTTT. It yields the protein CASSVDFGGAADTQYF. The full variable domain, its missing parts supplied by reference TRBV9 and TRBJ2-3, is DSGVTQTPKHLITATGQRVTLRCSPRSGDLSVYWYQQSLDQGLQFLIQYYNGEERAKGNILERFSAQQFPDLHSELNLSSLELGDSALYFCASSVDFGGAADTQYFGPGTRLTVL.